This T cell receptor beta chain was sequenced for a study of cytomegalovirus exposure and HLA in healthy donors. PCR was performed using 60 Vbeta and 13 Jbeta primers. As originally analysed: There were around 80 million unique TCR beta chains by a later count, and about 12 million of them were shared. Repertoires were generated with immunoSEQ multiplex PCR, while TCRdb's copy carries only in-frame clones and drops some. V and J calls and clone size come straight from that table; D and trimming were deduced from the DNA. The sample includes 150,000 to 200,000 clones, around 76% seen only once; the top ten take about 1.9%. About this clone itself: No antigen is known for it.

The CDR3 runs to 14 residues. Germline loops: CDR1 SGHRS, CDR2 YFSETQ. The V segment lost 0 bases and the J segment 10 bases; nucleotides outside the gene matches: 7. Broader study findings: The investigators catalogued 150 to 200 TCR beta chains as cytomegalovirus-associated. Later analysis identified several of the most significant clusters that appeared linked to common viral pathogens.

The sample consisted of PBMCs. The chain carries TRBV5-1 and TRBJ1-1; 9 bases are a match to TRBD1. This TCR derives from a woman aged 25-40 years in good health and CMV-seropositive. In DNA, the CDR3 is TGCGCCAGCAGCTTGGGGACAGGGGATTTTGGAGCTTTCTTT. Its protein is CASSLGTGDFGAFF.